These T cell receptor beta chains were read from a single sample in a study of a mutant IDH1 vaccine in newly diagnosed glioma. Generated by immunoSEQ multiplex PCR, the TCRdb table keeps only in-frame clones and is missing some. The sample holds 30,000 to 40,000 clones, around 83% seen once. The material sequenced was peripheral blood mononuclear cells (PBMCs), taken from a glioma patient treated with radiotherapy, temozolomide or both. The receptors originated from a man between 45 and 60 years old with glioma. Some clones in this sample may be carry-over from other donors' samples. The CDR3 runs from the conserved cysteine through the conserved F or W. Each record gives: V gene, J gene, CDR3 protein.

v_gene: TRBV4-1
j_gene: TRBJ2-1
CDR3aa: CASSATTAPPDEQFF

v_gene: TRBV2
j_gene: TRBJ2-5
CDR3aa: CASSRDREETQYF

v_gene: TRBV5-1
j_gene: TRBJ2-7
CDR3aa: CASSSQGENYEQYF

v_gene: TRBV10-3
j_gene: TRBJ1-2
CDR3aa: CAISLQGRNYGYTF

v_gene: TRBV5-1
j_gene: TRBJ1-1
CDR3aa: CASSLDSTNIEAFF

v_gene: TRBV29-1
j_gene: TRBJ2-5
CDR3aa: CSDRGLAGGGQYF

v_gene: TRBV10-3
j_gene: TRBJ2-7
CDR3aa: CAISPKDYEQYF

v_gene: TRBV7-8
j_gene: TRBJ1-4
CDR3aa: CASSFLGTVNEKLFF

v_gene: TRBV4-3
j_gene: TRBJ1-6
CDR3aa: CASSLDRVDSPLHF

v_gene: TRBV11-3
j_gene: TRBJ2-5
CDR3aa: CASSQGQGETQYF

v_gene: TRBV6-5
j_gene: TRBJ1-2
CDR3aa: CASRSTGLYGYTF

v_gene: TRBV5-4
j_gene: TRBJ1-2
CDR3aa: CASSGATTTWGYTF

v_gene: TRBV20-1
j_gene: TRBJ1-2
CDR3aa: CSAVGKYGYTF

v_gene: TRBV5-6
j_gene: TRBJ1-2
CDR3aa: CASSLGPGGNYGYTF

v_gene: TRBV14
j_gene: TRBJ1-1
CDR3aa: CASSPRLNTEAFF

v_gene: TRBV19
j_gene: TRBJ1-2
CDR3aa: CASSISWGYGYTF

v_gene: TRBV25-1
j_gene: TRBJ2-7
CDR3aa: CASSDTTGTGHGYEQYF

v_gene: TRBV10-3
j_gene: TRBJ1-3
CDR3aa: CAVRGDRGENTIYF

v_gene: TRBV6-6
j_gene: TRBJ2-7
CDR3aa: CASTPSGGAYEQYF

v_gene: TRBV2
j_gene: TRBJ2-1
CDR3aa: CASSESVGSTNEQFF

v_gene: TRBV5-1
j_gene: TRBJ2-3
CDR3aa: CASSLDASGRPGDTQYF

v_gene: TRBV19
j_gene: TRBJ2-7
CDR3aa: CASSTFGTSGSYEQYF

v_gene: TRBV5-1
j_gene: TRBJ2-3
CDR3aa: CASSSRTSGTDTQYF

v_gene: TRBV6-5
j_gene: TRBJ2-1
CDR3aa: CASSYSGGGPYNEQFF

v_gene: TRBV27
j_gene: TRBJ2-1
CDR3aa: CASRNEDRAEDEQFF

v_gene: TRBV2
j_gene: TRBJ1-5
CDR3aa: CASRRDRGEYQPQHF

v_gene: TRBV6-6
j_gene: TRBJ1-3
CDR3aa: CASSYPPSFSGNTIYF

v_gene: TRBV2
j_gene: TRBJ2-3
CDR3aa: CATPQGDTQYF

v_gene: TRBV7-2
j_gene: TRBJ2-1
CDR3aa: CASSLELAHNEQFF

v_gene: TRBV6-6
j_gene: TRBJ1-1
CDR3aa: CASSYKEAEAFF

v_gene: TRBV4-1
j_gene: TRBJ2-2
CDR3aa: CASSQGLTGELFF

v_gene: TRBV28
j_gene: TRBJ1-5
CDR3aa: CASSFFQGNQPQHF

v_gene: TRBV5-1
j_gene: TRBJ1-5
CDR3aa: CASSPSEGKGQPQHF

v_gene: TRBV5-4
j_gene: TRBJ1-2
CDR3aa: CASSVDRGATITYGYTF

v_gene: TRBV4-3
j_gene: TRBJ1-1
CDR3aa: CASSQDGDIGTEAFF

v_gene: TRBV7-6
j_gene: TRBJ2-7
CDR3aa: CASSLGTGTSEQYF

v_gene: TRBV6-4
j_gene: TRBJ2-6
CDR3aa: CASSDYSTSGANVLTF

v_gene: TRBV7-6
j_gene: TRBJ2-5
CDR3aa: CASSPRARQETQYF

v_gene: TRBV5-5
j_gene: TRBJ2-3
CDR3aa: CASSLAWASGGTDTQYF

v_gene: TRBV5-1
j_gene: TRBJ2-5
CDR3aa: CASSPGPNAQETQYF

v_gene: TRBV6-5
j_gene: TRBJ1-4
CDR3aa: CASANPGRDRGKLFF

v_gene: TRBV11-3
j_gene: TRBJ1-1
CDR3aa: CASSLVTGGNTEAFF

v_gene: TRBV11-2
j_gene: TRBJ2-3
CDR3aa: CASSLGGTSGSTQYF